One T cell receptor (beta chain) is described in this entry. The junction does not match germline at one end; this may be a read error. No cell sorting was done before RNA was extracted from the tissue. The normal lung tissue was taken more than 3 cm from the tumor edge. This entry comes from a study of tumor and adjacent non-tumor tissue in lung cancer. Germline CDR1 and CDR2: MGHRA and YSYEKL. This CDR3 has 16 amino acids. TCRbeta libraries were built with three rounds of nested PCR, modified from ARM-PCR. TCRdb called the multiplex PCR reads again in MiXCR, with one record for every CDR3 protein. The sample lists tens of thousands of distinct CDR3 sequences; roughly three quarters were seen once.

The source is a man between 60 and 75 years old with non-small cell lung cancer. This sequence joins TRBV4-1 and TRBJ1-2, with D tentatively TRBD1 (6 bases). Specimen: distant non-tumor lung tissue. CDR3 sequence: CASSQDRTAVNHGCTF. The CDR3, as DNA: TGCGCCAGCAGCCAAGATCGGACAGCCGTTAACCATGGCTGCACCTTC.